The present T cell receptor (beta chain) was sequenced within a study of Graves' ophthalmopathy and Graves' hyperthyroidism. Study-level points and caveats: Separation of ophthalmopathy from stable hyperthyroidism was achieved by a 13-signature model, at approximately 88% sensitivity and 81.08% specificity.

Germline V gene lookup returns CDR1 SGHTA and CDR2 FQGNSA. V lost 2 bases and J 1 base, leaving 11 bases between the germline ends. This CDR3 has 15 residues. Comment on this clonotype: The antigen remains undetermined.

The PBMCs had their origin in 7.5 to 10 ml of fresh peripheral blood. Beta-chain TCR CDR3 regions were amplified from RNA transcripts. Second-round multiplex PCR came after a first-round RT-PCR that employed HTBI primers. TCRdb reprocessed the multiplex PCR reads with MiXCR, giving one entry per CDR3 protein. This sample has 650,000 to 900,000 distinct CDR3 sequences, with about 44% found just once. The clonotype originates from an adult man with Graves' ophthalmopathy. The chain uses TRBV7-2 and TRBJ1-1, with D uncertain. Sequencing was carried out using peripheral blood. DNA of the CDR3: TGTGCCAGCAGCTTATCAGCAGAGGGGAACACTGAAGCTTTCTTT. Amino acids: CASSLSAEGNTEAFF.